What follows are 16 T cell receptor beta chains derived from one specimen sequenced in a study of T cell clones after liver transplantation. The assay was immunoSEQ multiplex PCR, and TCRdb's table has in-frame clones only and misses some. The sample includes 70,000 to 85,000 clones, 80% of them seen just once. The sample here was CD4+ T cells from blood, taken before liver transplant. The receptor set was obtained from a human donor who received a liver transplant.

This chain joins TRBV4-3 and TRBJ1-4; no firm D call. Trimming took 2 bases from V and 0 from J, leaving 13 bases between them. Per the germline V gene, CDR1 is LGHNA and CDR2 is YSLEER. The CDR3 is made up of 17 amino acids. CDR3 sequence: CASSQREAAATNEKLFF. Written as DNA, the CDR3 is TGCGCCAGCAGCCAAAGGGAGGCGGCAGCAACTAATGAAAAACTGTTTTTT.

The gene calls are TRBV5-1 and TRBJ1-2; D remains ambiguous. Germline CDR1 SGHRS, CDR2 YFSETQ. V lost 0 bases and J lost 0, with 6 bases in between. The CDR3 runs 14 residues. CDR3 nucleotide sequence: TGCGCCAGCAGCTTGGAGGCAGCTAACTATGGCTACACCTTC. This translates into CASSLEAANYGYTF.

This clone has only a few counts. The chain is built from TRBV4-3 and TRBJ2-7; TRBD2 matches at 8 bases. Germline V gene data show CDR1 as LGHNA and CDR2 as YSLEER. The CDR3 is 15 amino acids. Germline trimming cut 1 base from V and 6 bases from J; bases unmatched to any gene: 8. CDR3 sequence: CASSQVMGLGIEQYF. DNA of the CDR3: TGCGCCAGCAGCCAAGTAATGGGACTAGGAATCGAGCAGTACTTC.

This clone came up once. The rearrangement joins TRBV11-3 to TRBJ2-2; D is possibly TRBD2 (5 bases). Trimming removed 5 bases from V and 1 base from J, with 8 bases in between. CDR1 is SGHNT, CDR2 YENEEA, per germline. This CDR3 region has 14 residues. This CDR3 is CASSIGLNTGELFF. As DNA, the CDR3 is TGTGCCAGCAGCATCGGACTGAACACCGGGGAGCTGTTTTTT.

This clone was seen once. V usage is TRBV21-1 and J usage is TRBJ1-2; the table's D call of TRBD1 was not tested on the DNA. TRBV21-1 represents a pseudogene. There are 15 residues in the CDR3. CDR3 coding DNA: TGTGCCAGTTACTGTGGGCACGCTACTAACTATGGCTACACCTTC. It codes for CASYCGHATNYGYTF.

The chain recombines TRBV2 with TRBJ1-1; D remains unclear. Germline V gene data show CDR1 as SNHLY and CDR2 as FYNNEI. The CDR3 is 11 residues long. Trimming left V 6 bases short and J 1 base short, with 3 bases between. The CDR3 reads CASRGNTEAFF. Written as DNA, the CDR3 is TGTGCCAGCAGGGGGAACACTGAAGCTTTCTTT.

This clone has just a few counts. The CDR3 reads CASSPKGPGKNIQYF. As DNA, the CDR3 is TGCGCCAGCAGCCCTAAGGGCCCGGGAAAAAACATTCAGTACTTC. This chain joins TRBV10-1 and TRBJ2-4, with a possible D match to TRBD2 (5 bases). This CDR3 region has 15 residues. V was clipped by 6 bases and J by 4 bases, with 16 bases between them. Germline CDR1 and CDR2: WNHNN and SYGVQD (reference sequence).

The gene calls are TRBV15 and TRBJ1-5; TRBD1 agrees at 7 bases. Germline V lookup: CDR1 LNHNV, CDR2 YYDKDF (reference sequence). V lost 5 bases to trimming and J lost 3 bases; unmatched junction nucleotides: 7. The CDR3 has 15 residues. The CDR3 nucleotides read TGTGCCACCAGCGGATCCGGGACAGCCAATCAGCCCCAGCATTTT. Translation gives CATSGSGTANQPQHF.

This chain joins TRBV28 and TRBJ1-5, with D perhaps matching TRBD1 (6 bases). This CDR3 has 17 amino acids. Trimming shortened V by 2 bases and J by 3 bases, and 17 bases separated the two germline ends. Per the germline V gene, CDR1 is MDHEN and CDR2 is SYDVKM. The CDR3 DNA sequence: TGTGCCAGCAGTTTAGTAGGGACACTTGGGGCCAATCAGCCCCAGCATTTT. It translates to CASSLVGTLGANQPQHF.

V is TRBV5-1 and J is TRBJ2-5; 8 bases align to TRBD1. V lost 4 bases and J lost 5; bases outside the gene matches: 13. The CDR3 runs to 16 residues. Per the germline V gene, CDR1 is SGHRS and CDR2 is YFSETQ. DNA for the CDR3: TGCGCCAGCAGCCTCAGCTGGGCAGGGGGCCGGGAGACCCAGTACTTC. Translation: CASSLSWAGGRETQYF.

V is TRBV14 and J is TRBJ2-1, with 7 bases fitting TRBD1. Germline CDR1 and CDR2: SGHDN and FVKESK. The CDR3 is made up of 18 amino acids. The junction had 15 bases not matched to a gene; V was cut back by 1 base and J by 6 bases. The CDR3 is CASSQVITWSGTANEQFF. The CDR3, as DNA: TGTGCCAGCAGCCAAGTAATTACTTGGTCCGGGACAGCCAATGAGCAGTTCTTC.

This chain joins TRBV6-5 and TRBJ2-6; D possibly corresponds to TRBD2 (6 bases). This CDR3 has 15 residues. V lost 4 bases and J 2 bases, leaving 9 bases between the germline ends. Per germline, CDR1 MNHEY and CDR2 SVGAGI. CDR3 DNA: TGTGCCAGCAGTTTGAGACTAGCTGGGGCCAACGTCCTGACTTTC. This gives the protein CASSLRLAGANVLTF.

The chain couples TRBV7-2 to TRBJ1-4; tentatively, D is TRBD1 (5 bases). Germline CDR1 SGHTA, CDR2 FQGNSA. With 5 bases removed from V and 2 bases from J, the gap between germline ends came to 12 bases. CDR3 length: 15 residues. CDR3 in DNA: TGTGCCAGCAGCCCAGGGAGTAGGACTAATGAAAAACTGTTTTTT. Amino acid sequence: CASSPGSRTNEKLFF.

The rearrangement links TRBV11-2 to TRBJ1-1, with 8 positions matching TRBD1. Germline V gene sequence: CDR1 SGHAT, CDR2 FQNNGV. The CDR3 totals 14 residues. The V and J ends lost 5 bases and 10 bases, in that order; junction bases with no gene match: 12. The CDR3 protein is CASSPGGQAFRAFF. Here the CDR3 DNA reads TGTGCCAGCAGCCCAGGGGGACAGGCCTTTCGAGCTTTCTTT.

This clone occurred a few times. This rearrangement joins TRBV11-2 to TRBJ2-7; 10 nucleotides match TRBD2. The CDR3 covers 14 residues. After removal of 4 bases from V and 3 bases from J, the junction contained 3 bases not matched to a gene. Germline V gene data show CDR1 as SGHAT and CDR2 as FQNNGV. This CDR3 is CASSSGLAYYEQYF. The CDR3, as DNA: TGTGCCAGCAGCTCGGGACTAGCGTACTACGAGCAGTACTTC. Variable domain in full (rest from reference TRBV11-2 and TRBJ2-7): EAGVAQSPRYKIIEKRQSVAFWCNPISGHATLYWYQQILGQGPKLLIQFQNNGVVDDSQLPKDRFSAERLKGVDSTLKIQPAKLEDSAVYLCASSSGLAYYEQYFGPGTRLTVT.

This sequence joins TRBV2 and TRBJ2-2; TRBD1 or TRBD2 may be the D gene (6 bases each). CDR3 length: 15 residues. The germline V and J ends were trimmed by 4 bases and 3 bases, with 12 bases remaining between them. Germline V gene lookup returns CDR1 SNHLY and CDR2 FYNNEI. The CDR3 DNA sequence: TGTGCCAGCAGTGCTGAGAGGGGGGACACCGGGGAGCTGTTTTTT. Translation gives CASSAERGDTGELFF.